Described below is a single T cell receptor (beta chain) sequence and its context. The sample originates from a study of blood T cell repertoires in COVID-19. Cohort assignment relied on participant-reported clinical history. The V and J ends lost 7 bases and 2 bases respectively, with 25 bases between them. The CDR3 covers 18 residues. Per germline, CDR1 KGHSH and CDR2 LQKENI. Sequencing used immunoSEQ multiplex PCR; TCRdb keeps in-frame clones, though not all of them. The sample includes approximately 360,000 clones, roughly 88% of them seen just once. The material sequenced was PBMCs or T cells enriched from blood (not recorded which). The genes are TRBV18 and TRBJ2-3, with a possible D match to TRBD1 (5 bases). The receptor was isolated from a woman aged 30 to 39 with acute COVID-19. The CDR3 nucleotides are TGTGCCAGCTTCTCCATCACCTGGTATCCAGGGATCACAGATACGCAGTATTTT. This sequence encodes CASFSITWYPGITDTQYF.